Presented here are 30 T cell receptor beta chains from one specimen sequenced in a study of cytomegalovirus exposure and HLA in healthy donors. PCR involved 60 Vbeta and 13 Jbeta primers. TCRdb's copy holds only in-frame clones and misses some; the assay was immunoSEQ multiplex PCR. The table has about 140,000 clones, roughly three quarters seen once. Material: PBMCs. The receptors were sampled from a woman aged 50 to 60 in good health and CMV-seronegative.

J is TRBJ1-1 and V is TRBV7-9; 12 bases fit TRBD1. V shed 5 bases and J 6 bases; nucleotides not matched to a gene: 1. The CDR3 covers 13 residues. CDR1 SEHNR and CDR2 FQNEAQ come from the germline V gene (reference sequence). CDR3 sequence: CASSGTGGSEAFF. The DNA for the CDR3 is TGTGCCAGCAGCGGGACAGGGGGCTCTGAAGCTTTCTTT. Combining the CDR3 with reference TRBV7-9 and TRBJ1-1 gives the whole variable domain DTGVSQNPRHKITKRGQNVTFRCDPISEHNRLYWYRQTLGQGPEFLTYFQNEAQLEKSRLLSDRFSAERPKGSFSTLEIQRTEQGDSAMYLCASSGTGGSEAFFGQGTRLTVV.

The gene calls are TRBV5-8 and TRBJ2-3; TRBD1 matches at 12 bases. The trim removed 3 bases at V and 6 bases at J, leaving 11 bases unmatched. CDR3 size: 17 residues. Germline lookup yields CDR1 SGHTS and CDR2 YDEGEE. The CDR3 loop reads CASSWGAGTGGADTQYF. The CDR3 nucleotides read TGTGCCAGCAGCTGGGGGGCAGGGACAGGGGGCGCGGATACGCAGTATTTT.

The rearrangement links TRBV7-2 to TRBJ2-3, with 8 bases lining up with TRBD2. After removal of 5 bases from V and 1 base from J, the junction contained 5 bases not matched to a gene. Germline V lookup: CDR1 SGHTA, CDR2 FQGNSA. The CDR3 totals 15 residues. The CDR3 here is CASSNGGVRTDTQYF. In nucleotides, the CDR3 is TGTGCCAGCAGCAACGGGGGGGTTCGCACAGATACGCAGTATTTT.

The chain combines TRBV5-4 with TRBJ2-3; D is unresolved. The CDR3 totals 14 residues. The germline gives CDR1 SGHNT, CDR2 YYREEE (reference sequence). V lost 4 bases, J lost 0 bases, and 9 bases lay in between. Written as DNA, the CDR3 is TGTGCCAGCAGCCCTAGATCTAGCACAGATACGCAGTATTTT. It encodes CASSPRSSTDTQYF.

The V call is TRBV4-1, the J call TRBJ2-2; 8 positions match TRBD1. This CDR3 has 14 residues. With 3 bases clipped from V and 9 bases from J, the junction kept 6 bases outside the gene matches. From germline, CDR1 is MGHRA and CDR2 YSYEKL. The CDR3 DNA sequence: TGCGCCAGCAGCCACGGACAGGGAAAGAGGGAGCTGTTTTTT. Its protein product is CASSHGQGKRELFF.

CDR3 loop: CASRGQGEQESNQPQHF. The CDR3 bases are TGCGCCAGCAGGGGACAAGGAGAACAGGAGAGCAATCAGCCCCAGCATTTT. V is TRBV5-1 and J is TRBJ1-5; tentatively, D is TRBD1 (6 bases). Germline CDR1 and CDR2: SGHRS and YFSETQ. V was clipped by 5 bases and J by 1 base, with 19 bases between them. The CDR3 contains 17 residues.

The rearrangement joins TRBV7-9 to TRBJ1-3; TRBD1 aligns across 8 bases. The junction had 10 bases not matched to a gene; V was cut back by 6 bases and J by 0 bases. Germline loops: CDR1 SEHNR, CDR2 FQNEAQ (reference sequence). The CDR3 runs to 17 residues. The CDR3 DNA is TGTGCCAGCAGGACGGACAGGGCCCACAACTCTGGAAACACCATATATTTT. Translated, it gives CASRTDRAHNSGNTIYF.

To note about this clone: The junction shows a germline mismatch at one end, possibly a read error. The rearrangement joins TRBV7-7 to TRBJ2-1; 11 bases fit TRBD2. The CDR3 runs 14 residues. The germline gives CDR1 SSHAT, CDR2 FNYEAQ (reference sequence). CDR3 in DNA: TGTGCTAGCAGCTTAGCGGGGGGGTACACTGAGCAGTTCTTC. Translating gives CASSLAGGYTEQFF.

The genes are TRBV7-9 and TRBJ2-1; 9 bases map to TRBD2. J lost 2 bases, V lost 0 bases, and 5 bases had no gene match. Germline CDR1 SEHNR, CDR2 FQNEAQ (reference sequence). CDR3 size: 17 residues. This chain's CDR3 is CASSLAFLAGTYNEQFF. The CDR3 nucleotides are TGTGCCAGCAGCTTAGCGTTCCTAGCGGGGACCTACAATGAGCAGTTCTTC.

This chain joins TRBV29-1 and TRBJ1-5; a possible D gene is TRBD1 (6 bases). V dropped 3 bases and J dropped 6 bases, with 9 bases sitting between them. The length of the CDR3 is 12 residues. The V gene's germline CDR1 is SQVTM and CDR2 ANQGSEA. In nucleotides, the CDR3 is TGCAGCGTTGAGGGGGCGGGTCAGCCCCAGCATTTT. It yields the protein CSVEGAGQPQHF. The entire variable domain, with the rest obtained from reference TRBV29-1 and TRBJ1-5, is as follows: SAVISQKPSRDICQRGTSLTIQCQVDSQVTMMFWYRQQPGQSLTLIATANQGSEATYESGFVIDKFPISRPNLTFSTLTVSNMSPEDSSIYLCSVEGAGQPQHFGDGTRLSIL.

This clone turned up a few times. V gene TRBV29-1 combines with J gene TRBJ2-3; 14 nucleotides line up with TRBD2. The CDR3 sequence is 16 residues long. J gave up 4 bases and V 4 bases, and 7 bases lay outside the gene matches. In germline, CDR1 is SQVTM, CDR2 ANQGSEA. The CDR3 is CSVVTSGGAAADTQYF. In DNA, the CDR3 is TGCAGCGTTGTGACTAGCGGGGGGGCAGCGGCAGATACGCAGTATTTT.

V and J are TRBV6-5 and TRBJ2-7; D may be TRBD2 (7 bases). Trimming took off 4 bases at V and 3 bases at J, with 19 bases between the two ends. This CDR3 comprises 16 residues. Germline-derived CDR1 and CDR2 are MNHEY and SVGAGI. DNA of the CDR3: TGTGCCAGCAGTTCCCCCCCGGTAGGGGGGGACTACGAGCAGTACTTC. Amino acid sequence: CASSSPPVGGDYEQYF.

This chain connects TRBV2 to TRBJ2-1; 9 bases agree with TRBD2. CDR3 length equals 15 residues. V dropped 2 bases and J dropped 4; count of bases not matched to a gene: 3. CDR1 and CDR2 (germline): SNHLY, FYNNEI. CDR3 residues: CASSELAGSYNEQFF. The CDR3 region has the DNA TGTGCCAGCAGTGAACTAGCGGGGTCGTACAATGAGCAGTTCTTC. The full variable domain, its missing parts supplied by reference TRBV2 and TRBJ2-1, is EPEVTQTPSHQVTQMGQEVILRCVPISNHLYFYWYRQILGQKVEFLVSFYNNEISEKSEIFDDQFSVERPDGSNFTLKIRSTKLEDSAMYFCASSELAGSYNEQFFGPGTRLTVL.

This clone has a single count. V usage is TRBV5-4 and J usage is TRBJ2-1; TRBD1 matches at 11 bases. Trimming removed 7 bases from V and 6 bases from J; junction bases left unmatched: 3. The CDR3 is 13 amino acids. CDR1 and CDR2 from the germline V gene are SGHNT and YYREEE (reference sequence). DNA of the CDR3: TGTGCCAGCGAGGGACAGGGGGGCAATGAGCAGTTCTTC. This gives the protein CASEGQGGNEQFF.

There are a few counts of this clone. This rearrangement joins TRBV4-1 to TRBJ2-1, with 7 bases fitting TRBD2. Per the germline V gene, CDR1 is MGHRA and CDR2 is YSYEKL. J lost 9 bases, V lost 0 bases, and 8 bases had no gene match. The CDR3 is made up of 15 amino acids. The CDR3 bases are TGCGCCAGCAGCCAAGAAAGGACCAGCGGGGCTGAGCAGTTCTTC. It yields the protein CASSQERTSGAEQFF.

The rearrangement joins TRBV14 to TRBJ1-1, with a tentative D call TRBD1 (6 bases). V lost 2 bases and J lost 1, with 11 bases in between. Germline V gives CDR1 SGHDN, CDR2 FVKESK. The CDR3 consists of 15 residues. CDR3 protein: CASSQQDRWNTEAFF. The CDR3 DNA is TGTGCCAGCAGCCAACAGGACAGATGGAACACTGAAGCTTTCTTT.

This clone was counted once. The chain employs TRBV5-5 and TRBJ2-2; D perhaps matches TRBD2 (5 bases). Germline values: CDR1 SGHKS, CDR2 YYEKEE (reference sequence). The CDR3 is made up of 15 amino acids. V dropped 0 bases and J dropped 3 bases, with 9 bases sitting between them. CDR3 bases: TGTGCCAGCAGCTTGGACGACTACTACACCGGGGAGCTGTTTTTT. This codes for CASSLDDYYTGELFF. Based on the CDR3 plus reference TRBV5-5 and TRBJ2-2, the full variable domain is DAGVTQSPTHLIKTRGQQVTLRCSPISGHKSVSWYQQVLGQGPQFIFQYYEKEERGRGNFPDRFSARQFPNYSSELNVNALLLGDSALYLCASSLDDYYTGELFFGEGSRLTVL.

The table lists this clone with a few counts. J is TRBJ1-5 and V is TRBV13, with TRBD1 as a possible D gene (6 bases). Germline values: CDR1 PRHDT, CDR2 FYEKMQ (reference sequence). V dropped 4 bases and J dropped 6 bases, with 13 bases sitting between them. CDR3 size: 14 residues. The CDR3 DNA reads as TGTGCCAGCAGCTCCGGCCCCAGGGGTCAGCCCCAGCATTTT. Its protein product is CASSSGPRGQPQHF.

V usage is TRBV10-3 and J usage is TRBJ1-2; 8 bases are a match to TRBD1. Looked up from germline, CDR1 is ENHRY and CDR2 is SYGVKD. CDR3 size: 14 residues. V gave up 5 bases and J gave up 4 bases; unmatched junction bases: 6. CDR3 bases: TGTGCCATCAGTAATGCAGGGGGCCCCTATGGCTACACCTTC. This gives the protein CAISNAGGPYGYTF.

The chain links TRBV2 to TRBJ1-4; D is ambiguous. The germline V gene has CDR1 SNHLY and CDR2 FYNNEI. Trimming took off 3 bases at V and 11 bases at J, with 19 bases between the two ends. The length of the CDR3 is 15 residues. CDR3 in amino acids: CASSDQDPQQQKLFF. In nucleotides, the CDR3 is TGTGCCAGCAGTGATCAAGATCCACAACAGCAGAAACTGTTTTTT.

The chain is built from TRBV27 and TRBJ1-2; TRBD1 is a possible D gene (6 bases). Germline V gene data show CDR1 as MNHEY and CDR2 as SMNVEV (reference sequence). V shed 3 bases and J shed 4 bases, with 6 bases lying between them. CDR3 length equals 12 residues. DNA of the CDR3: TGTGCCAGCAGTTTCAGGGGCTATGGCTACACCTTC. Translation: CASSFRGYGYTF.

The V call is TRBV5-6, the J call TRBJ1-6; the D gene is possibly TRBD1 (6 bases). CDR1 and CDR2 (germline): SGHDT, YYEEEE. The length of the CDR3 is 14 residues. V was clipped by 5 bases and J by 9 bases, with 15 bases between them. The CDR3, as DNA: TGTGCCAGCAGTTCCCAGGGGCGTCTTTCACCCCTCCACTTT. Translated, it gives CASSSQGRLSPLHF.

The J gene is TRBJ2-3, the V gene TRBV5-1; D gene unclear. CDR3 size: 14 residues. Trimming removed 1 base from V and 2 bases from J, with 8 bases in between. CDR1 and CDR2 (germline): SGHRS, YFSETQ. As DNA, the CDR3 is TGCGCCAGCAGCTTGCGAGAATACACAGATACGCAGTATTTT. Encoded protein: CASSLREYTDTQYF.

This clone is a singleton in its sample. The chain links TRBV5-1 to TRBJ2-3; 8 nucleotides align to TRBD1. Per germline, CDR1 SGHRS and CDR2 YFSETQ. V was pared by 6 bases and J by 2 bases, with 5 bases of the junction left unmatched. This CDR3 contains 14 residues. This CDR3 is CASTPGQDTDTQYF. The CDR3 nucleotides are TGCGCCAGCACCCCGGGACAGGACACAGATACGCAGTATTTT.

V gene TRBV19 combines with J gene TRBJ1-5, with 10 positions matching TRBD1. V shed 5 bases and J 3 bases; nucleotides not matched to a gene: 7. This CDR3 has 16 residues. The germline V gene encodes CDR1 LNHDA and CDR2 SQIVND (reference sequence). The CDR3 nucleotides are TGTGCCAGTAGTGGGCCCGGGACAGGGGTCAATCAGCCCCAGCATTTT. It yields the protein CASSGPGTGVNQPQHF.

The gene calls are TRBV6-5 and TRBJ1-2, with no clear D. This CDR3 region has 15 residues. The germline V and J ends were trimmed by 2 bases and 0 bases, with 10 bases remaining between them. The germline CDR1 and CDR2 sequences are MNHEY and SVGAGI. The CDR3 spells CASSYVPLANYGYTF. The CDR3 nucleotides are TGTGCCAGCAGTTACGTTCCGCTAGCTAACTATGGCTACACCTTC.

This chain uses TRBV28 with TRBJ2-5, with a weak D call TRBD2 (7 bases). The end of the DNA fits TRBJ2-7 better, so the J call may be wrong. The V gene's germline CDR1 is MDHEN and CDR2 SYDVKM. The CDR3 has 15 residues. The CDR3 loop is CASSLFAGATYEQYF. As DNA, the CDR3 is TGTGCCAGCAGTTTGTTCGCGGGGGCGACCTACGAGCAGTACTTC.

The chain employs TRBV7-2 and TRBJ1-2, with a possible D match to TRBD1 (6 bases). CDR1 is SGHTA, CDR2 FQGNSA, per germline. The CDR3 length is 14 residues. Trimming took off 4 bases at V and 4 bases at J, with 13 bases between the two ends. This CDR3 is CASSSLQGSYGYTF. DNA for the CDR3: TGTGCCAGCAGCTCTCTACAGGGAAGCTATGGCTACACCTTC.

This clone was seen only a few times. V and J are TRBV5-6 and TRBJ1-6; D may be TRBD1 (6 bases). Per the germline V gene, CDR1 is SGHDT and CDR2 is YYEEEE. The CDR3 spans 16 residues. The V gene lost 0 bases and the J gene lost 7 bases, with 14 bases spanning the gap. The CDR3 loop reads CASSLVDSMGNSPLHF. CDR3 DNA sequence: TGTGCCAGCAGCTTGGTGGACAGCATGGGGAATTCACCCCTCCACTTT.

Here the CDR3 DNA reads TGTGCCAGCAGCTTGGGGACAGGCTTGAACACTGAAGCTTTCTTT. This gives the protein CASSLGTGLNTEAFF. The chain couples TRBV5-6 to TRBJ1-1, with 7 bases lining up with TRBD1. This CDR3 region has 15 residues. The J segment lost 0 bases and the V segment lost 0 bases, leaving 2 bases of the junction unmatched. Germline V lookup: CDR1 SGHDT, CDR2 YYEEEE.